Each of the 22 T cell receptor beta chains below was sequenced from the same sample in a study of CD8 T cell repertoires and HIV-1 epitope variants. Sequencing used immunoSEQ multiplex PCR; TCRdb keeps in-frame clones, though not all of them. Of tens of thousands of clones listed, roughly 80% are singletons. Specimen: uncultured baseline CD8+ T cells from peripheral blood mononuclear cells (PBMCs). These receptors all stem from a male donor with HIV.

This clone occurred a few times. The chain is built from TRBV19 and TRBJ1-6; 8 positions match TRBD1. Germline values: CDR1 LNHDA, CDR2 SQIVND (reference sequence). The CDR3 runs 16 residues. The trim removed 5 bases at V and 6 bases at J, leaving 9 bases unmatched. The CDR3 coding sequence is TGTGCCAGTAGTGTCGGGACAGGTCAGGGTAATTCACCCCTCCACTTT. Amino acids: CASSVGTGQGNSPLHF.

As regards this clone: Other DNA sequences of this sample code for an identical CDR3. This sequence joins TRBV28 and TRBJ1-4; a weak D match, TRBD1 (6 bases). Trimming took off 6 bases at V and 8 bases at J, with 13 bases between the two ends. The CDR3 totals 13 residues. Germline CDR1 and CDR2: MDHEN and SYDVKM. The CDR3: CASSPSGGEKLFF. As DNA, the CDR3 is TGTGCCAGCAGCCCTTCCGGGGGCGAAAAACTGTTTTTT.

The V and J genes are TRBV27 and TRBJ2-7; a weak D match, TRBD1 (6 bases). The V end lost 5 bases, the J end lost 5 bases, and 19 bases lay between the germline ends. The CDR3 sequence is 15 residues long. Germline V gives CDR1 MNHEY, CDR2 SMNVEV (reference sequence). In DNA form, the CDR3 reads TGTGCCAGCAGTGTTCCAGGGGTACGTTCCCACGAGCAGTACTTC. It encodes CASSVPGVRSHEQYF.

This sequence joins TRBV6-1 and TRBJ1-2; D gene uncertain. Germline V gene sequence: CDR1 MNHNS, CDR2 SASEGT. V was trimmed by 1 base and J by 8 bases, leaving 11 bases between them. The CDR3 spans 13 residues. CDR3 sequence: CASSEGDRLGYTF. CDR3 nucleotides: TGTGCCAGCAGTGAAGGTGATCGTTTAGGCTACACCTTC.

This clone came up once. This chain connects TRBV6-6 to TRBJ2-1, with TRBD2 identical over 10 bases. The V and J ends lost 5 bases and 4 bases, in that order; junction bases with no gene match: 2. This CDR3 comprises 14 residues. CDR1 is MNHNY and CDR2 is SVGAGI in the germline V gene (reference sequence). The CDR3 protein is CASSRTSGYNEQFF. As DNA, the CDR3 is TGTGCCAGCAGTCGGACTAGCGGTTACAATGAGCAGTTCTTC.

The chain combines TRBV21-1 with TRBJ1-2. TRBV21-1 is labeled a pseudogene. This CDR3 is built from 16 residues. The CDR3 DNA reads as TGTGCCAGCAGCACATCCCAGGGAGGCCGCGGGTATGGCTACACCTTC. It codes for CASSTSQGGRGYGYTF.

The rearrangement uses TRBV5-8 and TRBJ1-5; D is uncertain. Germline V CDR1 and CDR2: SGHTS, YDEGEE. With 2 bases removed from V and 4 bases from J, the gap between germline ends came to 10 bases. The CDR3 has 14 amino acids. CDR3 residues: CASSFLGGNQPQHF. The CDR3 bases are TGTGCCAGCAGCTTCTTGGGTGGGAATCAGCCCCAGCATTTT.

The gene calls are TRBV5-1 and TRBJ2-5; D not certain. Germline V gene data show CDR1 as SGHRS and CDR2 as YFSETQ. Trimming stripped 4 bases from V and 4 bases from J, with 8 bases between. The CDR3 spans 12 residues. The CDR3 loop is CASSRSLETQYF. The CDR3 nucleotides are TGCGCCAGCAGCCGCTCCCTAGAGACCCAGTACTTC. The variable domain in full, with the rest retrieved from reference TRBV5-1 and TRBJ2-5, is KAGVTQTPRYLIKTRGQQVTLSCSPISGHRSVSWYQQTPGQGLQFLFEYFSETQRNKGNFPGRFSGRQFSNSRSEMNVSTLELGDSALYLCASSRSLETQYFGPGTRLLVL.

The gene calls are TRBV28 and TRBJ1-4; D uncertain. This CDR3 region has 16 residues. Trimming left V 2 bases short and J 6 bases short, with 16 bases between. The germline V gene encodes CDR1 MDHEN and CDR2 SYDVKM. The CDR3 DNA sequence: TGTGCCAGCAGTTTACCCTCGGCGGGGATAGATGAAAAACTGTTTTTT. This encodes CASSLPSAGIDEKLFF.

This chain joins TRBV11-2 and TRBJ1-4; TRBD1 agrees at 9 bases. CDR1 is SGHAT, CDR2 FQNNGV, per germline. This CDR3 has 15 residues. Trimming cost V 5 bases and J 7 bases; bases outside gene matches: 8. The CDR3 loop is CASSAEQGAGEKLFF. The CDR3 region has the DNA TGTGCCAGCAGCGCGGAACAGGGGGCGGGTGAAAAACTGTTTTTT.

The genes are TRBV7-2 and TRBJ2-1, with 12 bases fitting TRBD2. Trimming took 3 bases from V and 6 from J; bases not matched to a gene: 3. The V gene's germline CDR1 is SGHTA and CDR2 FQGNSA. The CDR3 runs to 15 residues. CDR3: CASSFASGGGNEQFF. CDR3 sequence (DNA): TGTGCCAGCAGCTTCGCTAGCGGGGGGGGCAATGAGCAGTTCTTC.

This clone was found a few times. J is TRBJ2-1 and V is TRBV6-5; TRBD1 might be the D (6 bases). The germline CDR1 and CDR2 sequences are MNHEY and SVGAGI. With 1 base removed from V and 6 bases from J, the gap between germline ends came to 10 bases. The CDR3 length is 14 residues. The CDR3 sequence is CASSYYRAANEQFF. Written as DNA, the CDR3 is TGTGCCAGCAGTTACTACAGGGCGGCCAATGAGCAGTTCTTC.

The chain uses TRBV7-9 and TRBJ2-7; D unclear. CDR1 SEHNR and CDR2 FQNEAQ come from the germline V gene (reference sequence). V shed 4 bases and J shed 3 bases, with 4 bases lying between them. CDR3 length: 11 amino acids. CDR3 amino acids: CASSWGYEQYF. In DNA, the CDR3 is TGTGCCAGCAGCTGGGGCTACGAGCAGTACTTC.

The V and J genes are TRBV9 and TRBJ2-5; 9 nucleotides agree with TRBD1. V shed 4 bases, J shed 5 bases, and the junction held 6 bases outside the gene matches. Germline lookup yields CDR1 SGDLS and CDR2 YYNGEE. The CDR3 has 14 residues. This CDR3 is CASSTTGGLETQYF. The CDR3 nucleotides read TGTGCCAGCAGCACCACAGGGGGCCTTGAGACCCAGTACTTC.

The rearrangement joins TRBV7-8 to TRBJ2-3; a possible D gene is TRBD2 (6 bases). The CDR3 runs to 12 residues. Trimming shortened V by 3 bases and J by 6 bases, and 7 bases separated the two germline ends. Germline V gives CDR1 SGHVS, CDR2 FQNEAQ. The CDR3 DNA reads as TGTGCCAGCAGCTTTGGGGGGGATACGCAGTATTTT. It encodes CASSFGGDTQYF.

The V gene is TRBV6-6, the J gene TRBJ1-1; D may be TRBD1 (6 bases). Trimming removed 6 bases from V and 6 bases from J, with 20 bases in between. Germline lookup yields CDR1 MNHNY and CDR2 SVGAGI (reference sequence). The CDR3 runs 15 residues. This CDR3 reads CASRDLGQGRAEAFF. The CDR3 DNA is TGTGCCAGCAGGGACTTGGGGCAGGGGAGGGCTGAAGCTTTCTTT.

This chain links TRBV6-5 with TRBJ2-1, with TRBD2 matching 7 bases. The V and J ends lost 2 bases and 4 bases, in that order; junction bases with no gene match: 5. The CDR3 totals 15 residues. Germline-derived CDR1 and CDR2 are MNHEY and SVGAGI. DNA for the CDR3: TGTGCCAGCAGTTACAACAGCGGGGCATACAATGAGCAGTTCTTC. Protein sequence: CASSYNSGAYNEQFF.

The rearrangement joins TRBV2 to TRBJ1-3, with D unclear. Germline V gene lookup returns CDR1 SNHLY and CDR2 FYNNEI. Trimming took 8 bases from V and 4 from J, leaving 21 bases between them. The CDR3 covers 16 residues. The CDR3 DNA sequence: TGTGCCAGCGTAAAAGCCCGGGTAACTTTCGGAAACACCATATATTTT. It is translated as CASVKARVTFGNTIYF.

The V gene is TRBV27, the J gene TRBJ2-5; D may be TRBD1 or TRBD2 (5 bases each). Germline loops: CDR1 MNHEY, CDR2 SMNVEV (reference sequence). V lost 2 bases, J lost 7 bases, and 17 bases lay in between. This CDR3 spans 15 amino acids. The CDR3 loop is CASSLERAQQGTQYF. The CDR3 DNA sequence: TGTGCCAGCAGTTTAGAGAGGGCTCAGCAGGGGACCCAGTACTTC.

The rearrangement links TRBV5-1 to TRBJ2-1, with 11 bases identical to TRBD2. Unmatched junction bases numbered 11, after V lost 4 bases and J lost 8 bases. CDR3 length: 16 residues. Looked up from germline, CDR1 is SGHRS and CDR2 is YFSETQ. The CDR3 loop reads CASSIASGRRGHEQFF. CDR3 sequence (DNA): TGCGCCAGCAGCATCGCTAGCGGGAGGCGTGGCCATGAGCAGTTCTTC.

The chain combines TRBV10-2 with TRBJ2-1; TRBD2 agrees at 10 bases. From germline, CDR1 is WSHSY and CDR2 SAAADI. The V and J ends lost 5 bases and 9 bases, in that order; junction bases with no gene match: 7. The CDR3 extends over 14 amino acids. Here the CDR3 reads CASSRAGGPGEQFF. Here the CDR3 DNA reads TGCGCCAGCAGTAGAGCGGGAGGGCCGGGTGAGCAGTTCTTC.

This chain links TRBV19 with TRBJ2-3; D is ambiguous. The length of the CDR3 is 14 residues. Trimming took off 8 bases at V and 2 bases at J, with 14 bases between the two ends. Germline V lookup: CDR1 LNHDA, CDR2 SQIVND (reference sequence). The CDR3 DNA sequence: TGTGCCAGTTCCTGGGGTAGTTCCACAGATACGCAGTATTTT. It encodes CASSWGSSTDTQYF.